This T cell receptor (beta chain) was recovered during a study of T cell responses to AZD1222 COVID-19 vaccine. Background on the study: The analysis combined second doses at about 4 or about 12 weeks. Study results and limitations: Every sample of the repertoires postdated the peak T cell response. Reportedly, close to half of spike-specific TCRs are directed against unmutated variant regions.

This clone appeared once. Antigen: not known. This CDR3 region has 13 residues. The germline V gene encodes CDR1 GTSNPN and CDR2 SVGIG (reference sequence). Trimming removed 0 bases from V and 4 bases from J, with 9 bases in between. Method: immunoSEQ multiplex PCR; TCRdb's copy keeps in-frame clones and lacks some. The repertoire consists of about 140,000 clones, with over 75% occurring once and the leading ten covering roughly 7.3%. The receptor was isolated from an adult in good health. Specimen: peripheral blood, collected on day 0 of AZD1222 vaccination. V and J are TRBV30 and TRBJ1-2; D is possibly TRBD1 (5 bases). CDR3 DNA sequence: TGTGCCTGGAGTGTAGGACAAGCCTATGGCTACACCTTC. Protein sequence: CAWSVGQAYGYTF.